These 4 T cell receptor beta chains originate from one sample sequenced in a study of T cells in Graves' hyperthyroidism and ophthalmopathy. Amplified TCR beta CDR3 regions came from RNA transcripts. HTBI primers were used for first-round RT-PCR of the TCR CDR3. TCRdb analysed the multiplex PCR reads with MiXCR anew, one entry per CDR3 protein. In the table there are about 340,000 distinct CDR3 sequences, 21% of which are singletons. The sequenced sample consisted of blood. The origin of the receptors is a woman between 50 and 59 years old with Graves' hyperthyroidism.

This clonotype was found many times. The rearrangement links TRBV28 to TRBJ1-5, with 7 nucleotides matching TRBD1. V gave up 6 bases and J gave up 5 bases; unmatched junction bases: 7. CDR3 size: 14 residues. Germline CDR1 and CDR2: MDHEN and SYDVKM. CDR3 residues: CASSVGTAYQPQHF. The DNA for the CDR3 is TGTGCCAGCAGCGTCGGGACAGCTTATCAGCCCCAGCATTTT.

The V and J genes are TRBV4-1 and TRBJ1-6; D is undetermined. V was shortened by 2 bases and J by 0 bases, with 11 bases between the two germline ends. CDR1 and CDR2 (germline): MGHRA, YSYEKL. The CDR3 has 17 amino acids. The CDR3 region has the DNA TGCGCCAGCAGCCAAAGTAGGGCTAGCTCCTATAATTCACCCCTCCACTTT. Amino acid sequence: CASSQSRASSYNSPLHF.

This clonotype was seen only a few times. This chain uses TRBV6-9 with TRBJ2-3; 7 bases agree with TRBD2. Germline V gene lookup returns CDR1 MNHGY and CDR2 SVAAGI. This CDR3 is built from 14 residues. V trimming: 3 bases; J trimming: 5 bases; junction bases outside the gene matches: 5. CDR3 sequence: CASSYQRERDTQYF. CDR3 in DNA: TGTGCCAGCAGTTACCAGCGGGAAAGAGATACGCAGTATTTT.

The chain carries TRBV6-6 and TRBJ1-2; no clear D. This CDR3 spans 13 amino acids. Germline CDR1 is MNHNY and CDR2 is SVGAGI (reference sequence). V was cut by 0 bases and J by 8 bases, with 10 bases left in between. The CDR3 sequence is CASSYSGFEGYTF. CDR3 coding DNA: TGTGCCAGCAGTTACTCGGGTTTTGAGGGCTACACCTTC.